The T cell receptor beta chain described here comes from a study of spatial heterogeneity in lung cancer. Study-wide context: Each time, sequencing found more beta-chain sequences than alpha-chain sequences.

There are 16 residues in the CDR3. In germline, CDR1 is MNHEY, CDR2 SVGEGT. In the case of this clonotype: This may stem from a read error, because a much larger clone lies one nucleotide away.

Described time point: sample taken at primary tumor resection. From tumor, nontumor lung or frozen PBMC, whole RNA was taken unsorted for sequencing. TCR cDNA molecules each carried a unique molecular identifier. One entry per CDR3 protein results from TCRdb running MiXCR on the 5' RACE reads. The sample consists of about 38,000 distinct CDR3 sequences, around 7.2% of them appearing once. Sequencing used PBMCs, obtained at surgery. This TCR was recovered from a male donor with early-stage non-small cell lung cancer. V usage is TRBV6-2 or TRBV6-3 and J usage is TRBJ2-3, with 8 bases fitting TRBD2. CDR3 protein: CASSRLRRTSTDSQYF. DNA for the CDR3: TGTGCCAGCAGTCGCCTTAGGCGGACTAGCACAGATTCGCAGTATTTT.